This T cell receptor (beta chain) was retrieved from a study of T cell responses to AZD1222 COVID-19 vaccine. The V end was cut by 4 bases, the J end by 9 bases, with 7 bases between. Germline CDR1 and CDR2: SGHTA and FQGNSA. The CDR3 has 12 residues. Assay: immunoSEQ multiplex PCR; the TCRdb copy retains only in-frame clones and omits some. Of about 200,000 clones in the sample, about 89% are singletons; the top ten hold 3% to 3.5%. The sequencing used peripheral blood, collected 28 days after the second AZD1222 dose. This receptor was identified in an adult who received the AZD1222 COVID-19 vaccine. V gene TRBV7-2 combines with J gene TRBJ1-6; unclear D gene. The chain's CDR3 is CASSSDGSPLHF. CDR3 DNA sequence: TGTGCCAGCAGCTCCGACGGTTCACCCCTCCACTTT.